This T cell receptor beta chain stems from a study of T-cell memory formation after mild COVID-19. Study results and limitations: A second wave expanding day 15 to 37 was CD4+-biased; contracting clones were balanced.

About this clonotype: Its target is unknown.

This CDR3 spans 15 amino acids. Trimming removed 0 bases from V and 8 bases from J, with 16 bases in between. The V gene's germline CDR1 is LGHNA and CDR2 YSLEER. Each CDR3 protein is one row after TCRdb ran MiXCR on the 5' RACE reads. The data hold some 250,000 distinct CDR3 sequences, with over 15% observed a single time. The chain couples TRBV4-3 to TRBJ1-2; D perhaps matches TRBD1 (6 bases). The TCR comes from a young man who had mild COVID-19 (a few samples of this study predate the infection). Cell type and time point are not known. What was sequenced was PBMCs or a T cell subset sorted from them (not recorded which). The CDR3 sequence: CASSQDHRAPRGYTF. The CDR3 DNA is TGCGCCAGCAGCCAAGATCACAGGGCTCCACGGGGCTACACCTTC.